Listed below are T cell receptor beta chains from one sample, sequenced in a study of CD8+ T cells in alopecia areata. The assay was immunoSEQ multiplex PCR, and TCRdb's table has in-frame clones only and misses some. Of over 200,000 clones in the sample, about 53% were seen once. Material: CD4+ T cells sorted from blood, obtained at week 0. These receptors were taken from a human donor with alopecia areata. The CDR3 runs from the conserved cysteine through the conserved F or W. Each record gives: D gene, V gene, clone size, J gene, CDR3 DNA, CDR3 protein. D genes are given only for firm matches. Size is omitted from some rows. Given values are once, few, many or a class for expanded clones.

.	TRBV30	.	TRBJ2-2	TGTGCCTGGAGTGTAACGGCCCCCCCCAACGGGGAGCTGTTTTTT	CAWSVTAPPNGELFF
.	TRBV5-1	.	TRBJ1-5	TGCGCCAGCAGGCTAGATAGCAATCAGCCCCAGCATTTT	CASRLDSNQPQHF
TRBD1	TRBV25-1	few	TRBJ1-2	TGTGCCATCTCGACAGGGGATAACTATGGCTACACCTTC	CAISTGDNYGYTF
.	TRBV29-1	.	TRBJ1-1	TGCAGCGTTGAGGGAGAGGTTACTGAAGCTTTCTTT	CSVEGEVTEAFF
.	TRBV5-1	once	TRBJ1-2	TGCGCCAGCAGCTTGTCTTTCTCGGGGCAGGGTGGCTACACCTTC	CASSLSFSGQGGYTF
TRBD1	TRBV4-2	few	TRBJ1-5	TGTGCCAGCAGCCAAGAAGGTGCCCAGGGGGACAATCAGCCCCAGCATTTT	CASSQEGAQGDNQPQHF
.	TRBV12-5	.	TRBJ1-1	TGTGCTAGTGGTTTGTTCGGCAGAAGTAACACTGAAGCTTTCTTT	CASGLFGRSNTEAFF
.	TRBV30	.	TRBJ2-2	TGTGCCTGGAACTACATAGGGGAGCTGTTTTTT	CAWNYIGELFF
.	TRBV29-1	few	TRBJ1-1	TGCAGCGTTCTTCCTGACACTGAAGCTTTCTTT	CSVLPDTEAFF
TRBD1	TRBV9	.	TRBJ1-1	TGTGCCAGCAGCGTCGGACAGGGGGGAGAAGCTTTCTTT	CASSVGQGGEAFF
TRBD2	TRBV7-9	.	TRBJ2-3	TGTGCCAGCAGCATTCTAGCGGGGAGAACCACAGATACGCAGTATTTT	CASSILAGRTTDTQYF
.	TRBV5-1	.	TRBJ2-1	TGCGCCAGCAGCCTAACTAGGAGCTCCTACAATGAGCAGTTCTTC	CASSLTRSSYNEQFF
.	TRBV19	.	TRBJ2-6	TGTGCCAGTAGTATTTCTGGGGCCAACGTCCTGACTTTC	CASSISGANVLTF
TRBD1	TRBV30	few	TRBJ2-4	TGTGCCTGGAGTCGAAGATGGGACAGGGGGCCCTACAAAAACATTCAGTACTTC	CAWSRRWDRGPYKNIQYF
TRBD2	TRBV19	.	TRBJ2-5	TGTGCCAGTAGTCCGCTAGCGGGACACCAAGAGACCCAGTACTTC	CASSPLAGHQETQYF
TRBD1	TRBV27	.	TRBJ1-2	TGTGCCAGCACCCCTAGCGGGACAGCTTCAAACTATGGCTACACCTTC	CASTPSGTASNYGYTF
.	TRBV6-1	.	TRBJ2-6	TGTGCCAGCAGTGAGAGGGGCTCTGGGGCCAACGTCCTGACTTTC	CASSERGSGANVLTF
TRBD1	TRBV10-3	few	TRBJ2-1	TGTGCCATCAGTGAATATAAAACCGGGACAGTCTACAATGAGCAGTTCTTC	CAISEYKTGTVYNEQFF
.	TRBV7-9	few	TRBJ1-2	TGTGCCAGCAGCCCCTCAGCCGGCTACACCTTC	CASSPSAGYTF
TRBD2	TRBV6-6	few	TRBJ2-7	TGTGCCAGCATGGGGGGGGATCCGGGATACGAGCAGTACTTC	CASMGGDPGYEQYF
.	TRBV5-1	few	TRBJ2-4	TGCGCCAGCAGCTTGGGAGAGTACTCGAGCATTCAGTACTTC	CASSLGEYSSIQYF
.	TRBV30	.	TRBJ2-2	TGTGCCTGGCGGGGGTATCGTCCCGGGGAGCTGTTTTTT	CAWRGYRPGELFF
.	TRBV2	.	TRBJ2-1	TGTGCCAGCAGTGACGGGGCACCAGCCCTCTACAATGAGCAGTTCTTC	CASSDGAPALYNEQFF